The present T cell receptor (beta chain) was sequenced within a study of shared clonotypes between healthy human individuals. Background on the study: A couple of female and three male donors aged 18 to 49 were enrolled. General study results and limits: Some naive CD4 clonotypes, roughly 4.5%, turned up in common across a handful of donors. The low donor count limited represented genetic and exposure-history diversity. Generation of non-shared clonotypes was less probable than generation of clonotypes shared by all four donors.

As for this clone: Its antigen is still unknown.

CD45RO-negative CD8 cells positively selected for CCR7 made up the naive population, which excluded terminally differentiated effector memory CD45RA+ cells. The protocol was immunoSEQ multiplex PCR, while the TCRdb copy is restricted to in-frame clones and leaves out a portion. Of fewer than 1 million clones in the sample, just over 95% are singletons; the top ten hold around 0.21%. The CDR3 length is 14 residues. The V end was cut by 5 bases, the J end by 4 bases, with 12 bases between. Per the germline V gene, CDR1 is MNHEY and CDR2 is SMNVEV (reference sequence). The TCR comes from a man aged 25 to 45 in good health. Sequenced sample: naive CD8+ T cells sorted from blood. This rearrangement joins TRBV27 to TRBJ1-5; no clear D gene. As DNA, the CDR3 is TGTGCCAGCAGTCCCTGGGGAACTAATCAGCCCCAGCATTTT. Translating gives CASSPWGTNQPQHF.